The 22 T cell receptor beta chains listed next were all sequenced from one sample in a study of blood T cell repertoires in COVID-19. TCRdb's table, derived via immunoSEQ multiplex PCR, lists solely in-frame clones and lacks some. Among some 170,000 clones listed, around 80% were seen once. The sequencing sample was made of PBMCs or T cells enriched from blood (not recorded which). Source of these receptors: a woman between 50 and 59 years old who had recovered from COVID-19.

This chain joins TRBV28 and TRBJ2-7, with D possibly TRBD1 on 6 matching bases. Germline V gene lookup returns CDR1 MDHEN and CDR2 SYDVKM. The CDR3 is made up of 12 amino acids. Trimming cost V 10 bases and J 6 bases, with 16 bases left between them. The CDR3 coding sequence is TGTGCCACCCTCTCAGGGGACCTCGAGCAGTACTTC. Encoded protein: CATLSGDLEQYF. The complete variable domain, with remaining parts taken from reference TRBV28 and TRBJ2-7, reads DVKVTQSSRYLVKRTGEKVFLECVQDMDHENMFWYRQDPGLGLRLIYFSYDVKMKEKGDIPEGYSVSREKKERFSLILESASTNQTSMYLCATLSGDLEQYFGPGTRLTVT.

The chain employs TRBV3-1 (or the pseudogene TRBV3-2) and TRBJ2-1, with a possible D match to TRBD2 (6 bases). The CDR3 consists of 15 residues. The germline gives CDR1 LGHDT, CDR2 YNNKEL (reference sequence). The ends were cut back, 0 bases at V and 4 bases at J, with 10 bases in the middle. The CDR3: CASSQDRAGYNEQFF. DNA of the CDR3: TGTGCCAGCAGCCAAGATCGAGCGGGTTACAATGAGCAGTTCTTC.

The table lists this clone with a count of one. The chain joins TRBV10-3 to TRBJ2-2; the D gene is possibly TRBD2 (6 bases). Per the germline V gene, CDR1 is ENHRY and CDR2 is SYGVKD. Trimming removed 4 bases from V and 1 base from J, with 25 bases in between. The CDR3 is 20 residues long. The CDR3 DNA reads TGTGCCATCAGTGCTTTTGGTGGAGCTCCGAGCGGGCAGAACACCGGGGAGCTGTTTTTT. Translation gives CAISAFGGAPSGQNTGELFF.

There are a few counts of this clone. The rearrangement links TRBV3-1 (or the pseudogene TRBV3-2) to TRBJ1-2, with 8 bases identical to TRBD1. After removal of 0 bases from V and 8 bases from J, the junction contained 11 bases not matched to a gene. Germline-derived CDR1 and CDR2 are LGHDT and YNNKEL (reference sequence). The CDR3 sequence is 16 residues long. CDR3 bases: TGTGCCAGCAGCCAAGAGGAGGGCAGGGGGCGTTCCGGCTACACCTTC. The encoded protein is CASSQEEGRGRSGYTF.

A remark on this clone: Other DNA sequences in the same sample also yield this CDR3. This rearrangement joins TRBV5-1 to TRBJ2-7, with TRBD1 matching over 10 bases. Germline V gene data show CDR1 as SGHRS and CDR2 as YFSETQ. The CDR3 spans 14 residues. V shed 0 bases, J shed 5 bases, and the junction held 2 bases outside the gene matches. CDR3 sequence (DNA): TGCGCCAGCAGCTTGGGGACAGGGGGAGACGAGCAGTACTTC. Translating it yields CASSLGTGGDEQYF.

The chain is built from TRBV7-6 and TRBJ2-2, with D perhaps TRBD2 (7 bases). V was shortened by 1 base and J by 4 bases, with 22 bases between the two germline ends. Germline V gene lookup returns CDR1 SGHVS and CDR2 FNYEAQ. The CDR3 spans 19 residues. The CDR3 DNA reads TGTGCCAGCAGCTTAGTAGTGTTAGGTGGACAGCGGGGCACCGGGGAGCTGTTTTTT. Its translation is CASSLVVLGGQRGTGELFF.

This clone was observed a handful of times. The chain uses TRBV29-1 and TRBJ2-3; tentative D call: TRBD2 (6 bases). From germline, CDR1 is SQVTM and CDR2 ANQGSEA. V was trimmed by 6 bases and J by 6 bases, leaving 25 bases between them. The CDR3 contains 16 residues. DNA of the CDR3: TGCAGCGTAACACGGGGGACTGAAACACGGGCGGATACGCAGTATTTT. Translated, it gives CSVTRGTETRADTQYF.

This clone was found once. The chain carries TRBV18 and TRBJ2-1; D perhaps matches TRBD2 (6 bases). The CDR3 consists of 16 residues. Germline V gene lookup returns CDR1 KGHSH and CDR2 LQKENI. Trimming took off 2 bases at V and 2 bases at J, with 13 bases between the two ends. The CDR3 DNA reads as TGTGCCAGCTCACCAGCTAGTGCGGGGACCTACAATGAGCAGTTCTTC. Translation: CASSPASAGTYNEQFF.

The V and J genes are TRBV19 and TRBJ2-1; 12 nucleotides line up with TRBD2. Germline values: CDR1 LNHDA, CDR2 SQIVND (reference sequence). This CDR3 spans 17 amino acids. After removal of 6 bases from V and 1 base from J, the junction contained 7 bases not matched to a gene. Here the CDR3 reads CASSSTSGSGSYNEQFF. CDR3 nucleotide sequence: TGTGCCAGTAGCTCGACTAGCGGGAGTGGGTCCTACAATGAGCAGTTCTTC.

The CDR3 bases are TGTGCCAGCCAGAGTGGCCCCGGGACTAGCTATTTCTTC. It encodes CASQSGPGTSYFF. The genes are TRBV2 and TRBJ2-1; 9 positions match TRBD2. Germline loops: CDR1 SNHLY, CDR2 FYNNEI. This CDR3 is 13 amino acids long. V gave up 8 bases and J gave up 16 bases; unmatched junction bases: 15. The whole variable domain, filled in from reference TRBV2 and TRBJ2-1, reads EPEVTQTPSHQVTQMGQEVILRCVPISNHLYFYWYRQILGQKVEFLVSFYNNEISEKSEIFDDQFSVERPDGSNFTLKIRSTKLEDSAMYFCASQSGPGTSYFFGPGTRLTVL.

This chain joins TRBV7-8 and TRBJ2-5, with a possible D match to TRBD1 (5 bases). The CDR3 is 15 residues long. The germline V gene has CDR1 SGHVS and CDR2 FQNEAQ. Trimming removed 5 bases at V and 6 bases at J, with 19 bases between. CDR3 amino acids: CASSRLRVTTKTQYF. CDR3 DNA: TGTGCCAGCAGCCGCCTCAGGGTGACGACGAAGACCCAGTACTTC.

The table lists this clone with many counts. The V call is TRBV12-3 or TRBV12-4, the J call TRBJ2-2, with 7 bases lining up with TRBD2. The CDR3 runs to 13 residues. The trim removed 1 base at V and 7 bases at J, leaving 0 bases unmatched. CDR3 coding DNA: TGTGCCAGCAGTTTAGTAGCGGGCGGGGAGCTGTTTTTT. Translating it yields CASSLVAGGELFF.

The chain combines TRBV27 with TRBJ1-3; a weak D match, TRBD1 (6 bases). The CDR3 spans 14 residues. V was shortened by 7 bases and J by 2 bases, with 12 bases between the two germline ends. The germline CDR1 and CDR2 sequences are MNHEY and SMNVEV (reference sequence). CDR3 nucleotides: TGTGCCAGCAAACAAGGGGGGGCTGGAAACACCATATATTTT. Residues: CASKQGGAGNTIYF.

Remarks on this clone: The germline gene is not matched at one end of the junction; a read error may be the cause. V and J are TRBV28 and TRBJ2-3; D uncertain. The CDR3 runs 13 residues. The germline gives CDR1 MDHEN, CDR2 SYDVKM. The CDR3 region has the DNA TGTGCCAGCAGCCCTGCGTATGGGCCCCAACCCCGCTTT. Translating it yields CASSPAYGPQPRF.

This chain links TRBV2 with TRBJ1-2; D unclear. Trimming removed 4 bases from V and 5 bases from J, with 11 bases in between. The CDR3 runs to 13 residues. Germline CDR1 and CDR2: SNHLY and FYNNEI. DNA of the CDR3: TGTGCCAGCAGTGGAGGATCCTATTATGGCTACACCTTC. This gives the protein CASSGGSYYGYTF.

The J gene is TRBJ2-2, the V gene TRBV18; 7 bases match TRBD1. CDR1 and CDR2 from the germline V gene are KGHSH and LQKENI. The CDR3 consists of 14 residues. The trim removed 0 bases at V and 6 bases at J, leaving 1 base unmatched. In nucleotides, the CDR3 is TGTGCCAGCTCACCACCAGACAGGGCCGGGGAGCTGTTTTTT. Residues: CASSPPDRAGELFF.

V usage is TRBV28 and J usage is TRBJ2-7; a weak D match, TRBD2 (5 bases). V gave up 7 bases and J gave up 7 bases, with 17 bases separating them. This CDR3 has 13 residues. The germline gives CDR1 MDHEN, CDR2 SYDVKM. The CDR3 here is CASTLTSLQEQYF. DNA for the CDR3: TGTGCCAGCACCCTCACTAGTCTCCAAGAGCAGTACTTC.

In its sample, this clone was seen many times. The chain links TRBV6-6 to TRBJ1-3, with D possibly matching TRBD1 (6 bases). The CDR3 has 16 residues. From germline, CDR1 is MNHNY and CDR2 SVGAGI (reference sequence). V was pared by 8 bases and J by 2 bases, with 19 bases between. CDR3 residues: CASGIRQASTGNTIYF. CDR3 coding DNA: TGTGCCAGCGGGATACGACAGGCCTCTACTGGAAACACCATATATTTT.

With regard to this clone: One end of the junction is discordant with germline, which a read error may explain. The rearrangement joins TRBV19 to TRBJ2-7; 7 positions agree with TRBD2. Germline CDR1 LNHDA, CDR2 SQIVND (reference sequence). The CDR3 extends over 12 amino acids. CDR3 nucleotides: TGTGCCAGTAGTTCCGGGACTATCGTACTACACTTC. Its protein is CASSSGTIVLHF. The full variable domain, rest sourced from reference TRBV19 and TRBJ2-7, is DGGITQSPKYLFRKEGQNVTLSCEQNLNHDAMYWYRQDPGQGLRLIYYSQIVNDFQKGDIAEGYSVSREKKESFPLTVTSAQKNPTAFYLCASSSGTIVLHFGPGTRLTVT.

The chain carries TRBV6-2 or TRBV6-3 and TRBJ1-1; no definite D call. Trimming removed 4 bases at V and 1 base at J, with 10 bases between. CDR1 MNHEY and CDR2 SVGEGT come from the germline V gene. This CDR3 has 14 residues. In DNA form, the CDR3 reads TGTGCCAGCAGTTCCGACATCAGGAACACTGAAGCTTTCTTT. Translating gives CASSSDIRNTEAFF.

This sequence joins TRBV7-8 and TRBJ1-2; D gene uncertain. Trimming took off 3 bases at V and 6 bases at J, with 11 bases between the two ends. This CDR3 region has 13 residues. Germline CDR1 reads SGHVS; CDR2 reads FQNEAQ. CDR3 residues: CASSFGREDGYTF. The CDR3 nucleotides read TGTGCCAGCAGCTTCGGTAGGGAGGATGGCTACACCTTC. Looking up the rest from reference TRBV7-8 and TRBJ1-2 gives the full variable domain: GAGVSQSPRYKVAKRGQDVALRCDPISGHVSLFWYQQALGQGPEFLTYFQNEAQLDKSGLPSDRFFAERPEGSVSTLKIQRTQQEDSAVYLCASSFGREDGYTFGSGTRLTVV.

The chain recombines TRBV24-1 with TRBJ2-7; a possible D gene is TRBD2 (6 bases). The V end lost 0 bases, the J end lost 3 bases, and 14 bases lay between the germline ends. This CDR3 has 16 residues. Per the germline V gene, CDR1 is KGHDR and CDR2 is SFDVKD. The CDR3 region is CATSDLRREQGYEQYF. DNA of the CDR3: TGTGCCACCAGTGATTTGAGGCGGGAACAAGGCTACGAGCAGTACTTC.